Below are 3 T cell receptor beta chains sequenced from a single sample in a study of beta chain features in type 1 diabetes. As every portion of the isolated RNA was reverse transcribed, the sequencing read expressed TCRB transcripts. The repertoire was sequenced with immunoSEQ multiplex PCR; TCRdb's copy has only in-frame clones and lacks some. The repertoire includes roughly 230,000 clones, 9.6% of them detected once, and under 0.035% sits in the top ten. The sequenced material came from naive CD4+ T cells from blood. These TCRs come from a woman between 18 and 29 years old in good health.

This clone has more than one count but fewer than ten. This chain links TRBV2 with TRBJ2-3; 8 positions match TRBD1. The V and J ends lost 8 bases and 4 bases, in that order; junction bases with no gene match: 5. The CDR3 totals 13 residues. CDR1 SNHLY and CDR2 FYNNEI come from the germline V gene. The CDR3 loop reads CASSRGRPDTQYF. CDR3 DNA: TGTGCCAGCTCCAGGGGGCGCCCAGATACGCAGTATTTT.

The chain combines TRBV6-1 with TRBJ2-5, with D possibly matching TRBD2 (5 bases). V was pared by 2 bases and J by 5 bases, with 12 bases between. CDR1 and CDR2 from the germline V gene are MNHNS and SASEGT. The CDR3 is 14 residues long. CDR3 in amino acids: CASSESRDVETQYF. In DNA form, the CDR3 reads TGTGCCAGCAGTGAATCGAGGGATGTGGAGACCCAGTACTTC.

This clone was detected a few times. The chain combines TRBV5-1 with TRBJ1-1; 8 bases agree with TRBD1. This CDR3 comprises 15 residues. V trimming: 2 bases; J trimming: 4 bases; junction bases outside the gene matches: 7. The V gene's germline CDR1 is SGHRS and CDR2 YFSETQ. The CDR3 bases are TGCGCCAGCAGCTTAGCGGGACAGGTGGGCACTGAAGCTTTCTTT. Residues: CASSLAGQVGTEAFF.